This T cell receptor beta chain comes out of a study of vaccination and CD4 T cells after COVID-19. Whole-study results and caveats: From approximately 23 to 38, the median of SARS-CoV-2-reactive clonotypes rose without reaching significance.

With regard to this clonotype: The antigen is unknown.

The sample's treatment: approximately nine-day PBMC culture with coronavirus spike peptide pools or control peptides (ViraFEST assay). The junction had 8 bases not matched to a gene; V was cut back by 3 bases and J by 5 bases. This CDR3 has 16 residues. Germline CDR1 reads SNHLY; CDR2 reads FYNNEI. With the Oncomine TCR Beta short-read assay, DNA from cultured CD4+ T cells was sequenced. TCRdb used MiXCR to reprocess the PCR reads, holding one entry per CDR3 protein. The table shows around 12,000 distinct CDR3 sequences, with less than 70% occurring only once. This receptor was identified in a human donor who had recovered from COVID-19. V is TRBV2 and J is TRBJ1-5; 9 bases are a match to TRBD1. Sequenced: CD4+ T cells from blood, cultured in vitro. CDR3 in amino acids: CASSDSTGGSYQPQHF. DNA of the CDR3: TGTGCCAGCAGTGACTCTACAGGGGGCTCATATCAGCCCCAGCATTTT.